This T cell receptor (beta chain) was sequenced during a study of T cell responses to AZD1222 COVID-19 vaccine. Study-wide results and caveats: Reportedly, nearly half of unique spike TCRs recognized epitopes outside B.1.351/B.1.1.7 mutations. Spike-specific TCR breadth and depth went up after people got two AZD1222 doses.

As for this clone: Its antigen is currently unknown. The junction shows a germline mismatch at one end, possibly a read error.

Germline V gene data show CDR1 as GTSNPN and CDR2 as SVGIG (reference sequence). The CDR3 sequence is 8 residues long. Generated by immunoSEQ multiplex PCR, the TCRdb table keeps only in-frame clones and is missing some. The sample shows about 110,000 clones, 70% to 90% of them seen only once. The receptor comes from an adult in good health. V is TRBV30 and J is TRBJ2-1; no clear D. Specimen: peripheral blood, collected on day 0 of AZD1222 vaccination. The CDR3: CACGELFF. The DNA for the CDR3 is TGTGCCTGTGGAGAGCTGTTCTTC. The full variable domain, with the rest looked up from reference TRBV30 and TRBJ2-1, is SQTIHQWPATLVQPVGSPLSLECTVEGTSNPNLYWYRQAAGRGLQLLFYSVGIGQISSEVPQNLSASRPQDRQFILSSKKLLLSDSGFYLCACGELFFGPGTRLTVL.